This T cell receptor beta chain was documented in a study of cytomegalovirus exposure and HLA in healthy donors. This CDR3 spans 11 amino acids. Trimming took 3 bases from V and 3 from J, leaving 5 bases between them. Germline loops: CDR1 DFQATT, CDR2 SNEGSKA (reference sequence). Findings of the study overall: In a later analysis, V- and J-gene trimming of beta chains associated with a DCLRE1C missense variant, replicated independently. Exclusion as indistinguishable affected some V segments, including TRBV6-2 and TRBV6-3. Using a false discovery rate of 0.05, a later analysis showed that approximately 17,000 TCR beta sequences were associated with HLA alleles.

Amplification used 60 Vbeta primers and 13 Jbeta primers. The data were produced by immunoSEQ multiplex PCR, yet TCRdb's version contains in-frame clones alone and is incomplete. This sample has 150,000 to 200,000 clones, with 65% to 85% found just once. Notes on this clone: Its antigen remains unknown.

The TCR originated in a woman aged 18-30 years in good health and CMV-seronegative. The specimen sequenced was PBMCs. The chain is built from TRBV20-1 and TRBJ1-1; no firm D call. The CDR3 DNA is TGCAGTGCTAGCGTAGACACTGAAGCTTTCTTT. Protein product: CSASVDTEAFF.